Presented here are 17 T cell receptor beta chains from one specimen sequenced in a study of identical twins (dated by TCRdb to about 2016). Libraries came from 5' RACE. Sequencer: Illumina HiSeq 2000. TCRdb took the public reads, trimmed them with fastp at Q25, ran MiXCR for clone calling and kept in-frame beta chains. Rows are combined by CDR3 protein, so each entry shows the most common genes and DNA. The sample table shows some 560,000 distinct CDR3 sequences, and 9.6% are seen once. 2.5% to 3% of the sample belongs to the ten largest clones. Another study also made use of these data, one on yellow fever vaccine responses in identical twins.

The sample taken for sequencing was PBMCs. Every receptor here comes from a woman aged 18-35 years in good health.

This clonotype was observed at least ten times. CDR3 protein: CASSTQGANNEQFF. The CDR3 DNA reads as TGTGCCAGCAGTACCCAGGGGGCAAACAATGAGCAGTTCTTC. The chain joins TRBV6-2 or TRBV6-3 to TRBJ2-1; 8 bases match TRBD1. CDR1 is MNHEY and CDR2 is SVGEGT in the germline V gene. The CDR3 contains 14 residues. Trimming at V came to 5 bases and at J to 5 bases, leaving 5 bases not matched to a gene.

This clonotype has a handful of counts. The CDR3 DNA follows: TGCAGTGCTAGCCCAGGGAGGACAGATACGCAGTATTTT. Translation gives CSASPGRTDTQYF. This chain joins TRBV20-1 and TRBJ2-3, with D possibly matching TRBD2 (6 bases). Germline lookup yields CDR1 DFQATT and CDR2 SNEGSKA (reference sequence). The V and J ends lost 3 bases and 3 bases respectively, with 10 bases between them. The CDR3 runs to 13 residues.

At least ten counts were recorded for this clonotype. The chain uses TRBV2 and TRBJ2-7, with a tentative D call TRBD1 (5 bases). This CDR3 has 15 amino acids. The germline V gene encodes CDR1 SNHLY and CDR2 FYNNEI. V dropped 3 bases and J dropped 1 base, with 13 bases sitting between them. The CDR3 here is CASSENGHPSYEQYF. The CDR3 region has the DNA TGTGCCAGCAGTGAGAATGGACATCCATCCTACGAGCAGTACTTC.

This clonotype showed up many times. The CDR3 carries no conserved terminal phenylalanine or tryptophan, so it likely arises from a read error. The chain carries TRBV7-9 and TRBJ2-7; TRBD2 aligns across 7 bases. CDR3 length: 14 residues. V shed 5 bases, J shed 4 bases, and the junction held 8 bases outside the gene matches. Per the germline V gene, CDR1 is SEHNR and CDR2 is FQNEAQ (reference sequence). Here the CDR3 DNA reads TGTGCCAGCAGCCCACCGGGACTAACATACGAGCAGTACAAC. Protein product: CASSPPGLTYEQYN.

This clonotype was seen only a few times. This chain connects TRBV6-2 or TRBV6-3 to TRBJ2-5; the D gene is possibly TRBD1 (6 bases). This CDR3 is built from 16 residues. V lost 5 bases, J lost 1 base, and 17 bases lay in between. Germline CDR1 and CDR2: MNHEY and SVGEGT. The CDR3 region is CASSPDIKGVQETQYF. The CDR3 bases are TGTGCCAGCAGTCCGGACATAAAGGGGGTCCAAGAGACCCAGTACTTC.

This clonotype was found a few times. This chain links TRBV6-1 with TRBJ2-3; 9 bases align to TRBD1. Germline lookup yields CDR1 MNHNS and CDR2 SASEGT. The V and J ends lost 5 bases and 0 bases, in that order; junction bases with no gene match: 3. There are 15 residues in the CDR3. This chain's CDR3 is CASSRTGESTDTQYF. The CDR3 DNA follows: TGTGCCAGCAGTAGGACAGGGGAGAGCACAGATACGCAGTATTTT.

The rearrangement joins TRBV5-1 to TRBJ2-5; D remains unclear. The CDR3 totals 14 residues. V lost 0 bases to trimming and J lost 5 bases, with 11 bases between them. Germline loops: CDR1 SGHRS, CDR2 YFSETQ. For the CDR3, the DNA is TGCGCCAGCAGCTTGGGGAGTATTCGGGAGACCCAGTACTTC. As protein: CASSLGSIRETQYF.

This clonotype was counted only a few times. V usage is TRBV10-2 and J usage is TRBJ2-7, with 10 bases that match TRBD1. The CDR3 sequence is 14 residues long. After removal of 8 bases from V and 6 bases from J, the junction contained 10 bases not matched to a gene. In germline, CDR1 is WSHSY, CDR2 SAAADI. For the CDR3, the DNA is TGCGCCAGCTCCCCCGGGACAGGGGAATTCGAGCAGTACTTC. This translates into CASSPGTGEFEQYF.

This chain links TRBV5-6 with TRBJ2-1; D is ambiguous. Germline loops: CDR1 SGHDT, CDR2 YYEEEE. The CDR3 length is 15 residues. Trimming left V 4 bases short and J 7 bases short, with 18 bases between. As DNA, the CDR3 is TGTGCCAGCAGCCCCGGCATGGTAGACTTGAATGAGCAGTTCTTC. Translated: CASSPGMVDLNEQFF.

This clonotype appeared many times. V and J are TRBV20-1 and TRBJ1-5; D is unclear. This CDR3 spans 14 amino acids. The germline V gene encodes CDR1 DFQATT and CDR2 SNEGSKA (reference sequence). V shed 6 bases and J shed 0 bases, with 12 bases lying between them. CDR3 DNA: TGCAGTGCACGGGCCAGCAATAGCAATCAGCCCCAGCATTTT. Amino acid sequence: CSARASNSNQPQHF.

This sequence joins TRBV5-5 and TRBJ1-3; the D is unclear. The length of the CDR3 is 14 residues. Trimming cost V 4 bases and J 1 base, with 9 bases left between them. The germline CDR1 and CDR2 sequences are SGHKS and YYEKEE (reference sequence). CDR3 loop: CASSVGRSGNTIYF. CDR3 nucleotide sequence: TGTGCCAGCAGCGTCGGACGGTCTGGAAACACCATATATTTT. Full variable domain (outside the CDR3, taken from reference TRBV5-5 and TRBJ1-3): DAGVTQSPTHLIKTRGQQVTLRCSPISGHKSVSWYQQVLGQGPQFIFQYYEKEERGRGNFPDRFSARQFPNYSSELNVNALLLGDSALYLCASSVGRSGNTIYFGEGSWLTVV.

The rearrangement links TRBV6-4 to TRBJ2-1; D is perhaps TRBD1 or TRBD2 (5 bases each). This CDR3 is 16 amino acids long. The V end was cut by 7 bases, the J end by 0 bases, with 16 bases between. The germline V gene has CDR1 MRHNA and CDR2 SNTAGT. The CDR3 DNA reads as TGTGCCAGCACAGTGAGCTCAGGGAGCTCCTACAATGAGCAGTTCTTC. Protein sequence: CASTVSSGSSYNEQFF.

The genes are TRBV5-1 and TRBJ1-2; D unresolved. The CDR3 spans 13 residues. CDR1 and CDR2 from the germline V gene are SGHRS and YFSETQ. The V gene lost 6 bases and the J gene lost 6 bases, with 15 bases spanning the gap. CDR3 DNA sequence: TGCGCCAGCACTCGGGAAGCCGGTGATGGCTACACCTTC. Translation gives CASTREAGDGYTF.

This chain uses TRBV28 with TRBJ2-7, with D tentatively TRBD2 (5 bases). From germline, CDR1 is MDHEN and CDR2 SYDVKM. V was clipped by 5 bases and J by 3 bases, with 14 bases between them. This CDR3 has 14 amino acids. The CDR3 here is CASSHGSNSYEQYF. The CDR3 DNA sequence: TGTGCCAGCAGTCATGGGAGTAACAGCTACGAGCAGTACTTC.

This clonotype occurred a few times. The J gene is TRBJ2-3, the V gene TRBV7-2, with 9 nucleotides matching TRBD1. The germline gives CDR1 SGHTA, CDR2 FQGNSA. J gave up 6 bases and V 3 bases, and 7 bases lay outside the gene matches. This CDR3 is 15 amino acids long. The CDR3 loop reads CASSLQTGGSDTQYF. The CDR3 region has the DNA TGTGCCAGCAGCTTGCAGACAGGGGGGTCGGATACGCAGTATTTT.

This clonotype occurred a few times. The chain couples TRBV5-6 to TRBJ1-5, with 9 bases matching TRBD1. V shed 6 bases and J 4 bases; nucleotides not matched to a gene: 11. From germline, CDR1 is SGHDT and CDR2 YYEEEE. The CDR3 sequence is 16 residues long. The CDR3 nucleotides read TGTGCCAGCACCCGTCTGGGACAGGGCGATAATCAGCCCCAGCATTTT. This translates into CASTRLGQGDNQPQHF.

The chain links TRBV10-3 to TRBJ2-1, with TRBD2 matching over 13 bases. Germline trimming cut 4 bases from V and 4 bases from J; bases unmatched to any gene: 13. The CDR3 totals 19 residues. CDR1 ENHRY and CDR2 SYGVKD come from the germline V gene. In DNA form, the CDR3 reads TGTGCCATCAGTGTTTTACTAGCGGGAGGGCCAAGTCAGTACAATGAGCAGTTCTTC. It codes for CAISVLLAGGPSQYNEQFF.